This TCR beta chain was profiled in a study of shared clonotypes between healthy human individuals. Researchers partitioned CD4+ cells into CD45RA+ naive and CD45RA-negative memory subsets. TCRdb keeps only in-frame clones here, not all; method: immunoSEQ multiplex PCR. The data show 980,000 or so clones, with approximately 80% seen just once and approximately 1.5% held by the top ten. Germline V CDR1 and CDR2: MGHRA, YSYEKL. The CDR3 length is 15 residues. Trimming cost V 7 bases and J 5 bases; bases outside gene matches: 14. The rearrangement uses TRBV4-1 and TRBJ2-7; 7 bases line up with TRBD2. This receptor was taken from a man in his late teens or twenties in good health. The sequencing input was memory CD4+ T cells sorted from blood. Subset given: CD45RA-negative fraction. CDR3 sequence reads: CASNPGGRRFHEQYF. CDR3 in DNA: TGCGCCAGCAACCCAGGCGGGAGAAGATTCCACGAGCAGTACTTC.